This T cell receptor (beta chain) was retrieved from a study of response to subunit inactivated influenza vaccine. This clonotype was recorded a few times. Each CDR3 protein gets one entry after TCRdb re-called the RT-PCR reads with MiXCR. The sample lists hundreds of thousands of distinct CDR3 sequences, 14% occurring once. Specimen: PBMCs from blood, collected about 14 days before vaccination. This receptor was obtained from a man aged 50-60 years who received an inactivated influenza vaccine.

Here the CDR3 DNA reads TGCAGTGGGGGACACCGCACAGATACGCAGTATTTT. Protein sequence: CSGGHRTDTQYF. The V and J genes are TRBV20-1 and TRBJ2-3; TRBD1 might be the D (6 bases). V gave up 7 bases and J gave up 1 base, with 9 bases separating them. The CDR3 sequence is 12 residues long. Germline V gives CDR1 DFQATT, CDR2 SNEGSKA (reference sequence).